A single sample gave rise to the 6 T cell receptor beta chains below, sequenced in a study of brain metastases from non-small cell lung cancer. Sequenced by immunoSEQ multiplex PCR; TCRdb stores in-frame clones only, minus some. The sample records over a thousand clones, roughly nine tenths being singletons. The specimen sequenced was tumor-adjacent normal tissue. The receptor source for this set is a donor at least 40 years old with non-small cell lung cancer.

The chain employs TRBV6-5 and TRBJ1-4, with TRBD1 matching 8 bases. The CDR3 totals 16 residues. The germline V gene has CDR1 MNHEY and CDR2 SVGAGI. The J segment lost 8 bases and the V segment lost 4 bases, leaving 12 bases of the junction unmatched. The CDR3 DNA sequence: TGTGCCAGCAGTTCAGGGGGCGCGGATTTGGGCGAAAAACTGTTTTTT. The encoded protein is CASSSGGADLGEKLFF.

As concerns this clone: Germline and junction disagree at one end, which may indicate a read error. This chain uses TRBV5-1 with TRBJ1-3; 9 nucleotides agree with TRBD1. Germline CDR1 reads SGHRS; CDR2 reads YFSETQ. The CDR3 contains 17 residues. The CDR3 region is CASSPKGQGNPGNIIYF. CDR3 DNA: TGCGCCAGCAGCCCCAAGGGACAGGGCAACCCTGGAAACATCATATATTTT. Using reference TRBV5-1 and TRBJ1-3 for the parts outside the CDR3, the full variable domain is KAGVTQTPRYLIKTRGQQVTLSCSPISGHRSVSWYQQTPGQGLQFLFEYFSETQRNKGNFPGRFSGRQFSNSRSEMNVSTLELGDSALYLCASSPKGQGNPGNIIYFGEGSWLTVV.

V is TRBV7-9 and J is TRBJ2-7; TRBD2 might be the D (5 bases). CDR3 length equals 13 residues. CDR1 SEHNR and CDR2 FQNEAQ come from the germline V gene (reference sequence). The ends were cut back, 3 bases at V and 6 bases at J, with 12 bases in the middle. For the CDR3, the DNA is TGTGCCAGCAGCTTGGGGAGCGCGAGCGAGCAGTACTTC. It is translated as CASSLGSASEQYF.

This sequence joins TRBV6-5 and TRBJ1-1; D gene ambiguous. CDR3 size: 11 residues. Looked up from germline, CDR1 is MNHEY and CDR2 is SVGAGI. Trimming shortened V by 4 bases and J by 3 bases, and 3 bases separated the two germline ends. Written as DNA, the CDR3 is TGTGCCAGCAGTTCTGACACTGAAGCTTTCTTT. The encoded protein is CASSSDTEAFF.

This clone was detected only a few times. V usage is TRBV28 and J usage is TRBJ2-4; perhaps TRBD1 as D (5 bases). Trimming cost V 5 bases and J 3 bases, with 14 bases left between them. This CDR3 contains 15 residues. Germline CDR1 and CDR2: MDHEN and SYDVKM. CDR3 in amino acids: CASSLGHLGKNIQYF. The DNA of the CDR3 is TGTGCCAGCAGTCTCGGACACTTAGGCAAAAACATTCAGTACTTC.

The V gene is TRBV4-3, the J gene TRBJ1-1; D possibly corresponds to TRBD1 (5 bases). Germline V gives CDR1 LGHNA, CDR2 YSLEER. V gave up 2 bases and J gave up 3 bases, with 13 bases separating them. The CDR3 has 15 residues. This CDR3 reads CASSQHQGGYTEAFF. In DNA form, the CDR3 reads TGCGCCAGCAGCCAACACCAGGGTGGGTACACTGAAGCTTTCTTT.